This entry lists 22 T cell receptor beta chains sequenced from one sample in a study of blood T cell repertoires in COVID-19. TCRdb's table, derived via immunoSEQ multiplex PCR, lists solely in-frame clones and lacks some. The data contain approximately 300,000 clones, about 93% of them singletons. The sequencing sample was made of peripheral blood. The receptor source for this set is a woman aged 30 to 39 with COVID-19, enrolled during active disease.

The rearrangement uses TRBV28 and TRBJ2-5; perhaps TRBD2 as D (6 bases). V lost 8 bases, J lost 0 bases, and 22 bases lay in between. The germline gives CDR1 MDHEN, CDR2 SYDVKM. The CDR3 has 17 residues. CDR3 sequence reads: CASLSRRGAANQETQYF. The CDR3 coding sequence is TGTGCCAGCCTAAGCCGGAGGGGCGCTGCGAACCAAGAGACCCAGTACTTC.

The chain is built from TRBV28 and TRBJ2-1; maybe TRBD1 (5 bases). Trimming took 6 bases from V and 8 from J, leaving 17 bases between them. The CDR3 is 14 residues long. From germline, CDR1 is MDHEN and CDR2 SYDVKM. CDR3 region: CASSVRDRWDEQFF. CDR3 bases: TGTGCCAGCAGCGTCAGGGATAGATGGGATGAGCAGTTCTTC.

The V gene is TRBV6-5, the J gene TRBJ2-2; unclear D gene. Per the germline V gene, CDR1 is MNHEY and CDR2 is SVGAGI. This CDR3 is 11 amino acids long. Trimming left V 10 bases short and J 6 bases short, with 9 bases between. The CDR3 sequence is CATLTPGELFF. DNA of the CDR3: TGTGCCACCCTGACACCCGGGGAGCTGTTTTTT.

The V and J genes are TRBV5-1 and TRBJ2-3; 11 bases fit TRBD2. Germline CDR1 SGHRS, CDR2 YFSETQ. V dropped 5 bases and J dropped 1; count of bases not matched to a gene: 3. CDR3 length: 15 residues. This CDR3 reads CASRELAGGTDTQYF. The CDR3 bases are TGCGCCAGCAGGGAACTAGCGGGGGGCACAGATACGCAGTATTTT.

The chain joins TRBV10-3 to TRBJ2-3; the match to TRBD2 covers 8 bases. The CDR3 has 18 amino acids. V lost 6 bases and J lost 0; bases outside the gene matches: 14. CDR1 and CDR2 (germline): ENHRY, SYGVKD. The CDR3 is CAISQTDRTSSSTDTQYF. For the CDR3, the DNA is TGTGCCATCAGCCAGACCGACCGGACTAGCTCTAGCACAGATACGCAGTATTTT.

This chain joins TRBV3-1 (or the pseudogene TRBV3-2) and TRBJ2-2; weak D call: TRBD2 (6 bases). With 1 base removed from V and 1 base from J, the gap between germline ends came to 13 bases. CDR1 and CDR2 from the germline V gene are LGHDT and YNNKEL (reference sequence). The CDR3 loop spans 17 amino acids. CDR3 amino acids: CASSQVGVGGNTGELFF. CDR3 in DNA: TGTGCCAGCAGCCAAGTCGGTGTCGGGGGGAACACCGGGGAGCTGTTTTTT.

The V and J genes are TRBV23-1 and TRBJ1-4; D uncertain. TRBV23-1 is designated an ORF whose function remains uncertain. Trimming removed 0 bases from V and 3 bases from J, with 8 bases in between. The CDR3 runs to 15 residues. CDR3 residues: CASSQSKSSNEKLFF. CDR3 coding DNA: TGCGCCAGCAGTCAATCAAAGAGTTCTAATGAAAAACTGTTTTTT.

The V gene is TRBV6-6, the J gene TRBJ1-2, with a weak D call TRBD1 (5 bases). Germline V gene sequence: CDR1 MNHNY, CDR2 SVGAGI (reference sequence). Trimming stripped 7 bases from V and 5 bases from J, with 17 bases between. This CDR3 is built from 14 residues. DNA for the CDR3: TGTGCCAGCAATGTTGCAGGGCTGGGGTATGGCTACACCTTC. It encodes CASNVAGLGYGYTF.

This chain uses TRBV6-5 with TRBJ2-3, with D possibly matching TRBD2 (5 bases). Deletions cut 0 bases from V and 5 bases from J, with 12 bases between. The CDR3 covers 15 residues. From germline, CDR1 is MNHEY and CDR2 SVGAGI. CDR3 coding DNA: TGTGCCAGCAGTTACTCGGAACTAGTTGGAGATACGCAGTATTTT. Translating it yields CASSYSELVGDTQYF.

The rearrangement links TRBV25-1 to TRBJ2-7, with TRBD2 matching over 11 bases. This CDR3 has 13 residues. V was clipped by 2 bases and J by 10 bases; unmatched bases: 4. CDR1 and CDR2 from the germline V gene are MGHDK and SYGVNS. DNA of the CDR3: TGTGCCAGCAGTGAAAGGCTAGCGGGAGGACAGTACTTC. The encoded protein is CASSERLAGGQYF.

The chain links TRBV2 to TRBJ1-5; 12 positions agree with TRBD1. This CDR3 is built from 16 residues. Germline lookup yields CDR1 SNHLY and CDR2 FYNNEI. The J segment lost 5 bases and the V segment lost 6 bases, leaving 8 bases of the junction unmatched. The CDR3 spells CASRAWGQGADQPQHF. The CDR3 region has the DNA TGTGCCAGCAGGGCCTGGGGACAGGGGGCAGATCAGCCCCAGCATTTT. Full variable domain (outside the CDR3, taken from reference TRBV2 and TRBJ1-5): EPEVTQTPSHQVTQMGQEVILRCVPISNHLYFYWYRQILGQKVEFLVSFYNNEISEKSEIFDDQFSVERPDGSNFTLKIRSTKLEDSAMYFCASRAWGQGADQPQHFGDGTRLSIL.

The V and J genes are TRBV19 and TRBJ1-5; D is possibly TRBD1 (6 bases). The CDR3 is 16 residues long. The V end lost 4 bases, the J end lost 3 bases, and 16 bases lay between the germline ends. CDR1 and CDR2 (germline): LNHDA, SQIVND (reference sequence). The CDR3 region has the DNA TGTGCCAGTAGTAGATCCGGGACACCGCTCAATCAGCCCCAGCATTTT. Translated: CASSRSGTPLNQPQHF.

The chain is built from TRBV11-2 and TRBJ1-1; D is possibly TRBD1 (5 bases). The CDR3 loop spans 15 amino acids. From germline, CDR1 is SGHAT and CDR2 FQNNGV. V was clipped by 5 bases and J by 5 bases, with 18 bases between them. CDR3 DNA sequence: TGTGCCAGCAGCCCCCCTGGTAGGGGAGGTACTGAAGCTTTCTTT. As protein: CASSPPGRGGTEAFF.

This chain links TRBV7-9 with TRBJ2-7; TRBD1 matches at 9 bases. The CDR3 loop spans 16 amino acids. J lost 3 bases, V lost 5 bases, and 11 bases had no gene match. Germline assignment: CDR1 SEHNR and CDR2 FQNEAQ (reference sequence). The DNA of the CDR3 is TGTGCCAGCAGCCCGGGGACAGGGAAGGCCAACTACGAGCAGTACTTC. Its protein product is CASSPGTGKANYEQYF.

This sequence joins TRBV29-1 and TRBJ2-5, with D perhaps TRBD2 (6 bases). V was cut by 6 bases and J by 5 bases, with 10 bases left in between. The CDR3 runs 11 residues. Looked up from germline, CDR1 is SQVTM and CDR2 is ANQGSEA. CDR3 amino acids: CSVDSGETQYF. The CDR3 coding sequence is TGCAGCGTAGACAGCGGGGAGACCCAGTACTTC.

This clone was counted once. The rearrangement links TRBV5-1 to TRBJ1-1; 9 nucleotides align to TRBD1. The CDR3 covers 14 residues. The J segment lost 4 bases and the V segment lost 4 bases, leaving 5 bases of the junction unmatched. Per germline, CDR1 SGHRS and CDR2 YFSETQ. Written as DNA, the CDR3 is TGCGCCAGCAGCGTTTCGACAGGGGGCACTGAAGCTTTCTTT. It translates to CASSVSTGGTEAFF.

V gene TRBV10-3 combines with J gene TRBJ2-7, with D hard to call. Trimming shortened V by 3 bases and J by 3 bases, and 15 bases separated the two germline ends. This CDR3 contains 15 residues. Germline CDR1 reads ENHRY; CDR2 reads SYGVKD. The CDR3 coding sequence is TGTGCCATCAGTGACCCGGTTAACCCCTTCTACGAGCAGTACTTC. Its protein is CAISDPVNPFYEQYF.

Concerning this clone: One end of the junction fails to match germline, which may point to a read error. The chain uses TRBV11-2 and TRBJ2-7; 8 bases line up with TRBD2. This CDR3 has 15 amino acids. The germline V gene has CDR1 SGHAT and CDR2 FQNNGV. Here the CDR3 reads CASYLSGGPSHEQYF. The CDR3, as DNA: TGTGCCAGCTACCTATCGGGAGGGCCCTCCCACGAGCAGTACTTC.

The V gene is TRBV7-2, the J gene TRBJ1-1; TRBD1 matches at 7 bases. V trimming: 1 base; J trimming: 4 bases; junction bases outside the gene matches: 3. This CDR3 has 14 residues. Germline V gene sequence: CDR1 SGHTA, CDR2 FQGNSA. The CDR3: CASSLVYRGTEAFF. For the CDR3, the DNA is TGTGCCAGCAGCTTAGTCTACAGGGGCACTGAAGCTTTCTTT.

The chain joins TRBV6-5 to TRBJ2-7, with D perhaps matching TRBD1 (8 bases). Germline V gene lookup returns CDR1 MNHEY and CDR2 SVGAGI. V was clipped by 2 bases and J by 4 bases, with 18 bases between them. This CDR3 comprises 16 residues. CDR3 sequence: CASSYTTTGEGYEQYF. In DNA form, the CDR3 reads TGTGCCAGCAGTTACACAACGACAGGGGAGGGATACGAGCAGTACTTC.

This clone was recorded once. The V and J genes are TRBV10-3 and TRBJ2-7, with 9 bases identical to TRBD2. CDR3 length: 15 amino acids. Germline-derived CDR1 and CDR2 are ENHRY and SYGVKD. Trimming cost V 3 bases and J 4 bases; bases outside gene matches: 7. The CDR3 sequence is CAISDRSGGRYEQYF. For the CDR3, the DNA is TGTGCCATCAGTGACCGTAGCGGGGGAAGATACGAGCAGTACTTC.

The chain carries TRBV28 and TRBJ1-4; the D gene is possibly TRBD1 (6 bases). V gave up 10 bases and J gave up 8 bases, with 17 bases separating them. This CDR3 has 13 amino acids. CDR1 and CDR2 from the germline V gene are MDHEN and SYDVKM. This chain's CDR3 is CATSGRDIEKLFF. The CDR3 DNA follows: TGTGCCACCTCCGGACGGGACATAGAAAAACTGTTTTTT.